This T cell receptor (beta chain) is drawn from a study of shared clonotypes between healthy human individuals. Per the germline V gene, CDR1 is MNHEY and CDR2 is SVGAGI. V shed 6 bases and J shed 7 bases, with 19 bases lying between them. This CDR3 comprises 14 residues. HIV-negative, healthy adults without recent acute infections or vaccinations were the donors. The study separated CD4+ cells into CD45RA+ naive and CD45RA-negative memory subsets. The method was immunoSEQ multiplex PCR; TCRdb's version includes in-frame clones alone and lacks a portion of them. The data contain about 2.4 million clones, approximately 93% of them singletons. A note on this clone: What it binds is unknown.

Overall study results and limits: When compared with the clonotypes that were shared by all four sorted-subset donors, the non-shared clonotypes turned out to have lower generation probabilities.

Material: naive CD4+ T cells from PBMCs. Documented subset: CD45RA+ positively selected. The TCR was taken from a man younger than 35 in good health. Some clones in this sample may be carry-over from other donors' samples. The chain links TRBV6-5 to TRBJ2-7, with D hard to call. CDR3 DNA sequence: TGTGCCAGCAGACGAGCGAAACCAGACCTGGAGCAGTACTTC. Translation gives CASRRAKPDLEQYF.